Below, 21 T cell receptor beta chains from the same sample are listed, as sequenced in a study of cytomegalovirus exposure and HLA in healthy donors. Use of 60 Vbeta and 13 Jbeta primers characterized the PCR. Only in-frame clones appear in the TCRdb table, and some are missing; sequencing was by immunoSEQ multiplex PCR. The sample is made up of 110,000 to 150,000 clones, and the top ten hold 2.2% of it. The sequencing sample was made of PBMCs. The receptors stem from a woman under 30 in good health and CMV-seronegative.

CDR3 DNA sequence: TGTGCCAGCAGCCCGTCGACTAGCGGGAGGGCCAACACCGGGGAGCTGTTTTTT. Amino acid sequence: CASSPSTSGRANTGELFF. The chain uses TRBV7-3 and TRBJ2-2, with TRBD2 identical over 14 bases. V was clipped by 5 bases and J by 2 bases; unmatched bases: 7. The CDR3 runs 18 residues. The germline V gene encodes CDR1 SGHTA and CDR2 FQGTGA.

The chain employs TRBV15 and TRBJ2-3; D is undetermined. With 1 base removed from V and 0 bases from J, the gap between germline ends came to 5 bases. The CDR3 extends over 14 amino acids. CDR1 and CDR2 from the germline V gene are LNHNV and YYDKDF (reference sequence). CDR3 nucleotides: TGTGCCACCAGCAGAGGGCAGAGCACAGATACGCAGTATTTT. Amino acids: CATSRGQSTDTQYF.

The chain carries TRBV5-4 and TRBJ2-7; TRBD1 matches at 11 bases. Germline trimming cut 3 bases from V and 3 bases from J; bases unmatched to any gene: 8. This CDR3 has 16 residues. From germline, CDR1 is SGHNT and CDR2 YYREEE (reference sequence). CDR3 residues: CASSSPGQGVNYEQYF. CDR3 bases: TGTGCCAGCAGCTCACCGGGACAGGGGGTAAACTACGAGCAGTACTTC.

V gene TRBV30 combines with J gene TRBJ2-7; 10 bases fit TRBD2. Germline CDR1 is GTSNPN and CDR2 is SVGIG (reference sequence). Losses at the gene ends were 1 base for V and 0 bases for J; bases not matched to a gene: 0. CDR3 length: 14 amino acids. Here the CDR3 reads CAWSGTSGSYEQYV. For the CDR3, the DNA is TGTGCCTGGAGTGGGACTAGCGGCTCCTACGAGCAGTACGTC.

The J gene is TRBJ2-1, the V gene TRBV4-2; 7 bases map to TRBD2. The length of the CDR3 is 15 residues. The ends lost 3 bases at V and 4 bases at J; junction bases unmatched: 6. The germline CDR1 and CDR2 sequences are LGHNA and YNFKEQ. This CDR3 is CASSHWSGDYNEQFF. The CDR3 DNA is TGTGCCAGCAGCCATTGGAGCGGGGATTACAATGAGCAGTTCTTC.

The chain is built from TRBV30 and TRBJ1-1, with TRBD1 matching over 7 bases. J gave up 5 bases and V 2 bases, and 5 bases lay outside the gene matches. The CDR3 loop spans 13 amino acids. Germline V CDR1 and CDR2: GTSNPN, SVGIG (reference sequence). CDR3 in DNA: TGTGCCTGGAGTACACAGGGGAGGACTGAAGCTTTCTTT. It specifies CAWSTQGRTEAFF.

CDR3 nucleotides: TGTGCCAGCAGCAAATCGGGGGGACCTGGGGCCAACGTCCTGACTTTC. Its translation: CASSKSGGPGANVLTF. The V and J genes are TRBV21-1 and TRBJ2-6; TRBD2 is the table's D call and was not checked against the DNA. TRBV21-1 is shown as a pseudogene. This CDR3 comprises 16 residues.

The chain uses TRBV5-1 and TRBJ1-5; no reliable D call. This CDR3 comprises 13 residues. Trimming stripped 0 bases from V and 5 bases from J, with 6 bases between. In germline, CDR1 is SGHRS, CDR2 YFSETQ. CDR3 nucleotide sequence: TGCGCCAGCAGCTTGGGGGCTGATCAGCCCCAGCATTTT. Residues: CASSLGADQPQHF.

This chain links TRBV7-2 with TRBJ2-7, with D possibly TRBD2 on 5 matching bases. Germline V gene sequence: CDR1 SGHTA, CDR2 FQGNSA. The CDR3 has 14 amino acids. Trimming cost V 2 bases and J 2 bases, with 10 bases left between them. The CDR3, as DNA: TGTGCCAGCAGCTTATCCGGGAATACCTACGAGCAGTACGTC. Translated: CASSLSGNTYEQYV.

CDR3: CASSPNPGTGDQPQHF. For the CDR3, the DNA is TGTGCCAGCAGCCCCAACCCCGGGACAGGGGATCAGCCCCAGCATTTT. This rearrangement joins TRBV9 to TRBJ1-5, with 10 bases fitting TRBD1. J was trimmed by 5 bases and V by 4 bases; bases with no gene match: 9. Germline-derived CDR1 and CDR2 are SGDLS and YYNGEE. This CDR3 is built from 16 residues.

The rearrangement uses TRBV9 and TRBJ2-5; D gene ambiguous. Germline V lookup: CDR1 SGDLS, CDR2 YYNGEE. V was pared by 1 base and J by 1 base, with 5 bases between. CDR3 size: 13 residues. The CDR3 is CASSVNSQETQYF. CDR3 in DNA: TGTGCCAGCAGCGTAAACAGCCAAGAGACCCAGTACTTC.

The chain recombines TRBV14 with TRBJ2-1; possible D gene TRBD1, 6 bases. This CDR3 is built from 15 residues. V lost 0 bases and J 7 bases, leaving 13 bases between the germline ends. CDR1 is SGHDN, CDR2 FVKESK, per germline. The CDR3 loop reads CASSQEGGFLNEQFF. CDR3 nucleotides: TGTGCCAGCAGCCAAGAAGGGGGATTTTTGAATGAGCAGTTCTTC.

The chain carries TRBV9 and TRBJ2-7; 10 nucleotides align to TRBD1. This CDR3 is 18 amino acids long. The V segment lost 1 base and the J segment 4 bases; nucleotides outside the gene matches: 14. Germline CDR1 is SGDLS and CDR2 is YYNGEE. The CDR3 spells CASSVNEQETGGIYEQYF. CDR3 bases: TGTGCCAGCAGCGTAAACGAACAAGAGACAGGGGGCATTTACGAGCAGTACTTC. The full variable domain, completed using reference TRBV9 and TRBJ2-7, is DSGVTQTPKHLITATGQRVTLRCSPRSGDLSVYWYQQSLDQGLQFLIQYYNGEERAKGNILERFSAQQFPDLHSELNLSSLELGDSALYFCASSVNEQETGGIYEQYFGPGTRLTVT.

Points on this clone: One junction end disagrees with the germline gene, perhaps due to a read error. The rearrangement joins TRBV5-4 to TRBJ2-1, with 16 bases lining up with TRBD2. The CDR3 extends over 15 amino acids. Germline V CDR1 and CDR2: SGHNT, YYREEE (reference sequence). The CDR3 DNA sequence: TGTGCCAGCAGCGCACCCGGGACTAGCGGGGGGGGTGGCGTCTTC. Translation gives CASSAPGTSGGGGVF.

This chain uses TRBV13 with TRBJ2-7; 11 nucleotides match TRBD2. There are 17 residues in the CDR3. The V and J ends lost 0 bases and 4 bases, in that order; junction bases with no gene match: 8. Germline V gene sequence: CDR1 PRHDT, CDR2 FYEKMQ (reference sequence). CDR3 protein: CASSLGRGSGGGYEQYF. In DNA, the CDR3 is TGTGCCAGCAGCTTAGGCCGGGGTAGCGGGGGGGGGTACGAGCAGTACTTC.

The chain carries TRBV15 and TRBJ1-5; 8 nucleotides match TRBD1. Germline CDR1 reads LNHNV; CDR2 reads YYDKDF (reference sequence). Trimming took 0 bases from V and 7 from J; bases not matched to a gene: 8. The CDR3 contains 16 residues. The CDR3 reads CATSRDPGQGGQPQHF. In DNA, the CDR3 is TGTGCCACCAGCAGAGATCCCGGACAGGGAGGACAGCCCCAGCATTTT. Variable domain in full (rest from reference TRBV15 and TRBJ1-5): DAMVIQNPRYQVTQFGKPVTLSCSQTLNHNVMYWYQQKSSQAPKLLFHYYDKDFNNEADTPDNFQSRRPNTSFCFLDIRSPGLGDTAMYLCATSRDPGQGGQPQHFGDGTRLSIL.

The CDR3 coding sequence is TGTGCCAGCAGCTTAGCCGCGGGGGGCTCCTACAATGAGCAGTTCTTC. Protein: CASSLAAGGSYNEQFF. The chain recombines TRBV7-9 with TRBJ2-1; 8 bases align to TRBD2. Germline CDR1 is SEHNR and CDR2 is FQNEAQ (reference sequence). With V trimmed by 0 bases and J by 0 bases, 1 base remained unmatched. This CDR3 contains 16 residues.

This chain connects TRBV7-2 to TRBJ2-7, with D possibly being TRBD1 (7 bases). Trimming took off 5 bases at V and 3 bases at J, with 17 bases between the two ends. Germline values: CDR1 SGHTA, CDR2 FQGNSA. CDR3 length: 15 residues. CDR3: CASSQGGYAIYEQYF. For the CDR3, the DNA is TGTGCCAGCAGCCAGGGGGGTTACGCCATCTACGAGCAGTACTTC.

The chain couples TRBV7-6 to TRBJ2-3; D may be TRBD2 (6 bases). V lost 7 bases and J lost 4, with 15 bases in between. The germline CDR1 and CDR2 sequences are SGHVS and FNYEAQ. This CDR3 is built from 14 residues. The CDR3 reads CASMGGLPSDTQYF. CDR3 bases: TGTGCCAGCATGGGGGGACTCCCTTCAGATACGCAGTATTTT.

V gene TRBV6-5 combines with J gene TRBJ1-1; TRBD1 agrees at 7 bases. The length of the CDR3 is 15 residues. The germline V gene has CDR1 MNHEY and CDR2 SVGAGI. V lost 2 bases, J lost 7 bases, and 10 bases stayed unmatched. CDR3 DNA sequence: TGTGCCAGCAGTTACCTGGGGACAGTTTTGGTTGAAGCTTTCTTT. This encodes CASSYLGTVLVEAFF.

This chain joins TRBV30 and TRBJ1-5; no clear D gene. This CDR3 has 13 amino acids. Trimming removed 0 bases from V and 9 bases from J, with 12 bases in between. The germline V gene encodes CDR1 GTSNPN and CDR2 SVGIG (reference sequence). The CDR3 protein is CAWSVQDSLPQHF. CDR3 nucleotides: TGTGCCTGGAGTGTTCAGGACTCCTTGCCCCAGCATTTT. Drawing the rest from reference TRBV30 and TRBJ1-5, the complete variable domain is SQTIHQWPATLVQPVGSPLSLECTVEGTSNPNLYWYRQAAGRGLQLLFYSVGIGQISSEVPQNLSASRPQDRQFILSSKKLLLSDSGFYLCAWSVQDSLPQHFGDGTRLSIL.